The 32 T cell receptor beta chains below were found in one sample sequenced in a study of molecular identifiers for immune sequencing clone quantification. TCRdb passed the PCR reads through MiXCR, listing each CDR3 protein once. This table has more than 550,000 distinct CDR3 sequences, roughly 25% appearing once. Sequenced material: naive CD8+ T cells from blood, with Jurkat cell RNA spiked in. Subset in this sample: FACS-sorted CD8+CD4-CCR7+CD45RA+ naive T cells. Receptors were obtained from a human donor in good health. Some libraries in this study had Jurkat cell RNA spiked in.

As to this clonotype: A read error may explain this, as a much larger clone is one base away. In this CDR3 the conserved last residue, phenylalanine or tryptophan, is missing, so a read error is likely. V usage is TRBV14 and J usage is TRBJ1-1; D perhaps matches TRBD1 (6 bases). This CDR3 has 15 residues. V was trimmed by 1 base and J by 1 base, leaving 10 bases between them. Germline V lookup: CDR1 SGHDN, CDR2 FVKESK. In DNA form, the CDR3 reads TGTGCCAGCAGCCAAGTCGGGACACCGAACACTGAAGCTTTCTTG. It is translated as CASSQVGTPNTEAFL.

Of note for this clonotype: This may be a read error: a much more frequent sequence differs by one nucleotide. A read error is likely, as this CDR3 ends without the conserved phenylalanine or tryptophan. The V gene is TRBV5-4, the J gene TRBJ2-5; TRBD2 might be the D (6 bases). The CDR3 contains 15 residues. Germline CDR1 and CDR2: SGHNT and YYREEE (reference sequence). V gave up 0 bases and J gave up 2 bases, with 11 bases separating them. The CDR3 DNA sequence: TGTGCCAGCAGCTTGGAACTAGCACCGCAAGAGACCCAGTACTTG. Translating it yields CASSLELAPQETQYL.

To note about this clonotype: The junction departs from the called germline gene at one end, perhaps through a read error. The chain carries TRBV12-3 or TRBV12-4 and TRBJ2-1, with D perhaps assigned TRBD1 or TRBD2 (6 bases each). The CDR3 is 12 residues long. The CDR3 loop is CANSLFEGGQFF. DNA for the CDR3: TGTGCCAACAGTTTATTCGAGGGGGGTCAGTTCTTC.

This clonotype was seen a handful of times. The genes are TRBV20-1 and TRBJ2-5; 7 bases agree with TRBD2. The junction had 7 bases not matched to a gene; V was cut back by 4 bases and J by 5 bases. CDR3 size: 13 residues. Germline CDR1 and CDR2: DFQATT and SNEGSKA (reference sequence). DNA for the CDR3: TGCAGTGCTACGTATCTGGGGGGGGAGACCCAGTACTTC. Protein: CSATYLGGETQYF.

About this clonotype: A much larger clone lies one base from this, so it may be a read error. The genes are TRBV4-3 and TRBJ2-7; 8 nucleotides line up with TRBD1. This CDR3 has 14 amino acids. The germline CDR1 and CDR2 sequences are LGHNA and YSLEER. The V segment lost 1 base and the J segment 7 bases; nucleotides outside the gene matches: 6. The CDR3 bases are TGCGCCAGCAGCCAAGGACAGGGGTCTGGGGAGCAGTACTTC. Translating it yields CASSQGQGSGEQYF.

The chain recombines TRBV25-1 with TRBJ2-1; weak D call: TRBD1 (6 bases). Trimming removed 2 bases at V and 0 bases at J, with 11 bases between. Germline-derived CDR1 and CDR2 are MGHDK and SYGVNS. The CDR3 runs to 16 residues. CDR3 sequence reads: CASSEIQGSSYNEQFF. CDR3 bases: TGTGCCAGCAGTGAAATCCAGGGGAGCTCCTACAATGAGCAGTTCTTC.

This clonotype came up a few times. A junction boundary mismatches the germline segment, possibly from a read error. This CDR3 is CAGRPPGTAATNEKLFF. The CDR3 DNA follows: TGTGCCGGCAGACCGCCCGGGACGGCTGCAACTAATGAAAAACTGTTTTTT. The chain combines TRBV6-2 or TRBV6-3 with TRBJ1-4, with D perhaps TRBD1 (5 bases). The CDR3 spans 17 residues. From germline, CDR1 is MNHEY and CDR2 SVGEGT.

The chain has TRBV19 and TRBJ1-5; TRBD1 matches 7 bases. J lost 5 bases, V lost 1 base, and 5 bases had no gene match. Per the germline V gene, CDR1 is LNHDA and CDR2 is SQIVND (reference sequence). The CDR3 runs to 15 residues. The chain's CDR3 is CASSIGAGGDQPQHF. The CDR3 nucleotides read TGTGCCAGTAGTATAGGAGCAGGGGGTGATCAGCCCCAGCATTTT.

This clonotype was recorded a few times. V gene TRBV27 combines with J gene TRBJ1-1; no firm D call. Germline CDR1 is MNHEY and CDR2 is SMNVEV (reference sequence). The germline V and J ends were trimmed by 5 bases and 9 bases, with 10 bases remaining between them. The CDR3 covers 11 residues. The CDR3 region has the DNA TGTGCCAGCAGTATTGGGTTCCAAGCTTTCTTT. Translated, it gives CASSIGFQAFF.

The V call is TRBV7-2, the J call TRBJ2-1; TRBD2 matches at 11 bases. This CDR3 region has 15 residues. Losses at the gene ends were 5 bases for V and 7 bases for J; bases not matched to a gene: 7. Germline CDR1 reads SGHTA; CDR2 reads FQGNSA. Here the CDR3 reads CASSVPGLADNEQFF. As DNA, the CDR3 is TGTGCCAGCAGCGTACCGGGACTAGCGGATAATGAGCAGTTCTTC.

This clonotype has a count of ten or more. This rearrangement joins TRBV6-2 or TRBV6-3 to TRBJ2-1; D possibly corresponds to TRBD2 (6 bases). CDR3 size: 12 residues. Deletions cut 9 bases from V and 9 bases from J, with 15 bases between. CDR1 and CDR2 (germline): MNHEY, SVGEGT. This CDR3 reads CASTIGGAEQFF. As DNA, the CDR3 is TGTGCCAGTACGATCGGGGGTGCTGAGCAGTTCTTC.

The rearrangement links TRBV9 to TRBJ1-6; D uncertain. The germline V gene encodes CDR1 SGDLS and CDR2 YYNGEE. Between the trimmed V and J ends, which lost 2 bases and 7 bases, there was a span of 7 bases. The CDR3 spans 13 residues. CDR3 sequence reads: CASSVTENSPLHF. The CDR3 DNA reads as TGTGCCAGCAGCGTTACGGAAAATTCACCCCTCCACTTT.

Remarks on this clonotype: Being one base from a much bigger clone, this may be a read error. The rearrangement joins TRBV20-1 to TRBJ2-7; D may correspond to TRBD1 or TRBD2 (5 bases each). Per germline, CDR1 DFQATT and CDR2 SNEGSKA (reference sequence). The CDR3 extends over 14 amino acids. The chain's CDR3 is CGAAFGGSSYEQYF. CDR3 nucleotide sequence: TGCGGTGCCGCCTTTGGGGGTAGCTCCTACGAGCAGTACTTC.

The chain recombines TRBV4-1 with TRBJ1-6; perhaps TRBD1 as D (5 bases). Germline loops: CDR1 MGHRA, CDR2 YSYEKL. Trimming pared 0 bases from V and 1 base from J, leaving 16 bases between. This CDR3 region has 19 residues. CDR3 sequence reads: CASSQDGITGSSYNSPLHF. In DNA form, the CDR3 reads TGCGCCAGCAGCCAAGATGGGATAACAGGATCGTCCTATAATTCACCCCTCCACTTT.

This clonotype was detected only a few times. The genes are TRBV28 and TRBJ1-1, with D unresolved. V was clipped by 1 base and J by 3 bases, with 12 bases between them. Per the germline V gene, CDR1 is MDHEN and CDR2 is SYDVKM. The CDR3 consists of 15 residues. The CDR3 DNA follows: TGTGCCAGCAGTTTATTGGGGAGCGGGGACACTGAAGCTTTCTTT. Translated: CASSLLGSGDTEAFF.

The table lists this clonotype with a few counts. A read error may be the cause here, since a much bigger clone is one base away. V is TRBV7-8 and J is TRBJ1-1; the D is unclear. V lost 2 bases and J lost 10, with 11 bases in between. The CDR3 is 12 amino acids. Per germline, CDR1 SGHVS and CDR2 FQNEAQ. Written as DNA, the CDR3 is TGTGCCAGCAGCTTATTGGCAGACGGAGCTTTCTTT. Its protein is CASSLLADGAFF. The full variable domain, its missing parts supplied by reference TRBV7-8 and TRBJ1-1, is GAGVSQSPRYKVAKRGQDVALRCDPISGHVSLFWYQQALGQGPEFLTYFQNEAQLDKSGLPSDRFFAERPEGSVSTLKIQRTQQEDSAVYLCASSLLADGAFFGQGTRLTVV.

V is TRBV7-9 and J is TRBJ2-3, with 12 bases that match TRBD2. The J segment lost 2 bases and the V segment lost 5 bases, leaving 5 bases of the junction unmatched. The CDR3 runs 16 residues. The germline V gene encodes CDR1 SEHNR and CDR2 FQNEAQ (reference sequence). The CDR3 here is CASSPTSGGITDTQYF. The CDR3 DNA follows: TGTGCCAGCAGCCCGACTAGCGGGGGCATCACAGATACGCAGTATTTT.

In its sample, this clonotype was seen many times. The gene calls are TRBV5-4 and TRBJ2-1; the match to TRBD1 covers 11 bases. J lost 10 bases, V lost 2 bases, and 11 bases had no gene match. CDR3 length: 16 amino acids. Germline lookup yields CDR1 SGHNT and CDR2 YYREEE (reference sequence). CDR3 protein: CASSFSRGQGEVEQFF. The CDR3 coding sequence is TGTGCCAGCAGCTTTAGTAGGGGACAGGGGGAGGTGGAGCAGTTCTTC.

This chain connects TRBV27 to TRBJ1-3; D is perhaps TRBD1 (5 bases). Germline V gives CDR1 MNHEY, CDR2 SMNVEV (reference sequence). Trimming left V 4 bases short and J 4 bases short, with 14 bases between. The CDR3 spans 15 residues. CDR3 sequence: CASSSTGTLGNTIYF. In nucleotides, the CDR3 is TGTGCCAGCAGTTCGACCGGGACCCTAGGAAACACCATATATTTT.

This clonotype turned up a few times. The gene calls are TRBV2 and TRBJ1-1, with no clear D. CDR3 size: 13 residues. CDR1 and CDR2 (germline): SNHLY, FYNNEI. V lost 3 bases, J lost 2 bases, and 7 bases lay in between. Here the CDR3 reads CASSDRHNTEAFF. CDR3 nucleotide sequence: TGTGCCAGCAGTGACAGGCACAACACTGAAGCTTTCTTT.

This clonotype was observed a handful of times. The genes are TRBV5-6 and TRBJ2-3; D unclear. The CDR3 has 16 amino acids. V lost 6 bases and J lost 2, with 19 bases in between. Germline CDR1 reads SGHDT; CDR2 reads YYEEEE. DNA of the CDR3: TGTGCCAGCACCCTCGGTAGGGCCCACTACACAGATACGCAGTATTTT. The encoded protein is CASTLGRAHYTDTQYF. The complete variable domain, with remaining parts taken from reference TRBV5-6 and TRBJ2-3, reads DAGVTQSPTHLIKTRGQQVTLRCSPKSGHDTVSWYQQALGQGPQFIFQYYEEEERQRGNFPDRFSGHQFPNYSSELNVNALLLGDSALYLCASTLGRAHYTDTQYFGPGTRLTVL.

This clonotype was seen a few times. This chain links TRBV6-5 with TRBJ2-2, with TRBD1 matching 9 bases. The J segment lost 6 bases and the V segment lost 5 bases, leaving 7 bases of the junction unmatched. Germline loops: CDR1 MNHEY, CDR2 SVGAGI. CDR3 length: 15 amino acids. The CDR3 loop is CASSPDRGVAGELFF. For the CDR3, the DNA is TGTGCCAGCAGTCCGGACAGGGGAGTGGCCGGGGAGCTGTTTTTT.

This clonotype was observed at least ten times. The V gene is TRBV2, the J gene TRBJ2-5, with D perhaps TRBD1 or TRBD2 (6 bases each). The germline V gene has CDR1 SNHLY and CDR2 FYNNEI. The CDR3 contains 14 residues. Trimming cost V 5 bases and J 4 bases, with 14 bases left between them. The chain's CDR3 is CASSPGGGPETQYF. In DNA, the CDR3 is TGTGCCAGCAGTCCCGGGGGCGGACCAGAGACCCAGTACTTC.

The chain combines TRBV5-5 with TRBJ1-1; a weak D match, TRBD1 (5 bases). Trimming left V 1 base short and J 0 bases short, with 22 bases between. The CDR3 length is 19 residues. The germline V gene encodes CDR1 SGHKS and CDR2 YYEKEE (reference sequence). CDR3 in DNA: TGTGCCAGCAGCTTGCAATCTGAAGGCCTTCTGGGGCTGAACACTGAAGCTTTCTTT. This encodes CASSLQSEGLLGLNTEAFF.

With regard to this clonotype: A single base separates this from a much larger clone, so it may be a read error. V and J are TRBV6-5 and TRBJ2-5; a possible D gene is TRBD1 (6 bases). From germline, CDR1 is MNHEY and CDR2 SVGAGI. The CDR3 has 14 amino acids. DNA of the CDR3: TGTGCCAGCAGCGAGACAGGAGGTGAAGAGACCCAGCACTTC. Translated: CASSETGGEETQHF.

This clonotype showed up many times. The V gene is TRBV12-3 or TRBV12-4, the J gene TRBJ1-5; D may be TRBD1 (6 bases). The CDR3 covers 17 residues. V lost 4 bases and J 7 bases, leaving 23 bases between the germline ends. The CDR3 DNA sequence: TGTGCCAGCAGTTCAATGGACAGCTTGTCGGCGATGCAGCCCCAGCATTTT. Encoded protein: CASSSMDSLSAMQPQHF.

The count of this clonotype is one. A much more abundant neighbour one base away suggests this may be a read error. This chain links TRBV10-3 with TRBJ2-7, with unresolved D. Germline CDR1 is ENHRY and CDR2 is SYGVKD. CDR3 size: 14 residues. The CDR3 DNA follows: TGTGCCATCAGTGGGTCTAGTTTTTCGTACGGGCAGTACTTC. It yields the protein CAISGSSFSYGQYF.

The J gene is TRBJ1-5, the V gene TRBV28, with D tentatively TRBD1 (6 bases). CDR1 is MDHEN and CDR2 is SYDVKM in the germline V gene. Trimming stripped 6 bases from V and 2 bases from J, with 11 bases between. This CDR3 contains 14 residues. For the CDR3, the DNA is TGTGCCAGCAGAATGGGGGCAGGCAATCAGCCCCAGCATTTT. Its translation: CASRMGAGNQPQHF.

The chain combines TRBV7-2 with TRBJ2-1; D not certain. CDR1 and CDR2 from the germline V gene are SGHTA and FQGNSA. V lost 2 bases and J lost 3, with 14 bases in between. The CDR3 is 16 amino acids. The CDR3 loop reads CASSLNPVTVYNEQFF. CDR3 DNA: TGTGCCAGCAGCTTAAACCCGGTGACTGTCTACAATGAGCAGTTCTTC.

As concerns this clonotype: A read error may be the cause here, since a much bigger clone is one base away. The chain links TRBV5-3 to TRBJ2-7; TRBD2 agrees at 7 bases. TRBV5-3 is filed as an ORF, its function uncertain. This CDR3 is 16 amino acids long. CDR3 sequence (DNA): TGTGCCAGCAGCTATGGGGGGGTATCGCCTACCGACGAGCAGTACTTC. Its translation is CASSYGGVSPTDEQYF.

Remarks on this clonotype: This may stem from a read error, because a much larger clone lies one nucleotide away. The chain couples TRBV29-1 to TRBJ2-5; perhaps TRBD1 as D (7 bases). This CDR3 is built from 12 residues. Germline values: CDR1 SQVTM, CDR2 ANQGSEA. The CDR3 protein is CGVVPGGETQYF. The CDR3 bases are TGCGGCGTTGTGCCAGGGGGGGAGACCCAGTACTTC.

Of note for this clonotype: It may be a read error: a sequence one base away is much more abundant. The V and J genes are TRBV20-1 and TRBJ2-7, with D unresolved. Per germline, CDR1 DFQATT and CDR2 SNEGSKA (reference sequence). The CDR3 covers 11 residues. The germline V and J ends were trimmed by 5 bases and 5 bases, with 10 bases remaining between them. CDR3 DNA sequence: TGCAGTGCTGCGCCGACCAACGAGCAGTACTTC. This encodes CSAAPTNEQYF.